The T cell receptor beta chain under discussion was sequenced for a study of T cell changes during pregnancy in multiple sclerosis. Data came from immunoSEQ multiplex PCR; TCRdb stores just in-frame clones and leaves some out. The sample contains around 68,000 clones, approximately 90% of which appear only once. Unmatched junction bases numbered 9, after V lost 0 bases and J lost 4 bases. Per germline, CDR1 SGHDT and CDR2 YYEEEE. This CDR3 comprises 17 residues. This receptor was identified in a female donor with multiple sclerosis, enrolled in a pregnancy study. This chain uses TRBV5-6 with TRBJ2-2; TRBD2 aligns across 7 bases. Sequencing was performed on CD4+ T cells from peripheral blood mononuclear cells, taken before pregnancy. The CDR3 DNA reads TGTGCCAGCAGCTTGGTTGTTGCGGGGGATAGCACCGGGGAGCTGTTTTTT. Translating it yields CASSLVVAGDSTGELFF.